This section outlines one T cell receptor beta chain sequence together with its context. The antigen is undetermined. Libraries were prepared by immunoSEQ multiplex PCR; TCRdb keeps only in-frame clonotypes and omits some of them. The sample has 170,000 or so clones, roughly 93% seen once; the top ten hold 0.8% to 1.3%. The data were obtained in a study of T cell responses to AZD1222 COVID-19 vaccine. Whole-study results and caveats: The study reported that nearly half of spike-specific TCRs target unmutated variant regions. The donors showed a predominance of white British ancestry and of females, with possible underestimation of clonal diversity.

The germline V gene encodes CDR1 LNHDA and CDR2 SQIVND (reference sequence). The CDR3 extends over 15 amino acids. V lost 4 bases and J lost 5, with 18 bases in between. The sample consisted of peripheral blood, taken 28 days after the second dose of the MenACWY control vaccine. This clonotype was obtained from an adult who received the MenACWY meningococcal vaccine as a control. The V call is TRBV19, the J call TRBJ2-7, with D perhaps matching TRBD1 (6 bases). CDR3 loop: CASSKAGTTVHEQYF. DNA for the CDR3: TGTGCCAGTAGTAAAGCTGGGACAACCGTTCACGAGCAGTACTTC.